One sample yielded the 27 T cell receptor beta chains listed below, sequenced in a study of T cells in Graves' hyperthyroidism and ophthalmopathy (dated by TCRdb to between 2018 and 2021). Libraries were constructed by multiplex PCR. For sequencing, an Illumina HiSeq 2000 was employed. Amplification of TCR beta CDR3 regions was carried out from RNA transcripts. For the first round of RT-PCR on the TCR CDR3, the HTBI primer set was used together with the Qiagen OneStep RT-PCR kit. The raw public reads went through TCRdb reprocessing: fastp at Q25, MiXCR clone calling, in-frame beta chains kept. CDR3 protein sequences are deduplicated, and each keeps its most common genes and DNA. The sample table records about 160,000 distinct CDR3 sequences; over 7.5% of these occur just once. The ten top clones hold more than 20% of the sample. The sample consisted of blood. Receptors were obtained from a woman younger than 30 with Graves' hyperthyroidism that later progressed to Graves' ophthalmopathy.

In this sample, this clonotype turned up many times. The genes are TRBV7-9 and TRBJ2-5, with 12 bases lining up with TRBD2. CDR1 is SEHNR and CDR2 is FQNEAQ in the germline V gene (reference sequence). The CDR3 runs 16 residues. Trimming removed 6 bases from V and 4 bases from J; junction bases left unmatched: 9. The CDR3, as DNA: TGTGCCAGCAGAAAGGGACTAGCGGGTCCGGGAGAGACCCAGTACTTC. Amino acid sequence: CASRKGLAGPGETQYF.

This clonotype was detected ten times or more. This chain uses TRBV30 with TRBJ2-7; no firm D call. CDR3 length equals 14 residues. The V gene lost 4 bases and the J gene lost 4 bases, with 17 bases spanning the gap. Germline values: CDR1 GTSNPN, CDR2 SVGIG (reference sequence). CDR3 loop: CAWIRGGNGYEQYF. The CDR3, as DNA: TGTGCCTGGATAAGAGGCGGAAATGGGTACGAGCAGTACTTC.

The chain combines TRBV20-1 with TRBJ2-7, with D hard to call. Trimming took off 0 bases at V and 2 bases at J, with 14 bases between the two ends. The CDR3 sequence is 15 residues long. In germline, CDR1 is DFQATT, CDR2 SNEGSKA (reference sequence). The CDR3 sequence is CSARDWSIQTYEQYF. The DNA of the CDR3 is TGCAGTGCTAGAGATTGGTCGATACAGACCTACGAGCAGTACTTC.

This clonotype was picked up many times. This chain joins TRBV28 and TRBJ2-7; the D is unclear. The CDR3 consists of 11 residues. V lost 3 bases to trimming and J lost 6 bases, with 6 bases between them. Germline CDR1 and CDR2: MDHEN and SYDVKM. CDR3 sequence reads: CASSFHSEQYF. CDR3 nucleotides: TGTGCCAGCAGTTTCCATAGCGAGCAGTACTTC.

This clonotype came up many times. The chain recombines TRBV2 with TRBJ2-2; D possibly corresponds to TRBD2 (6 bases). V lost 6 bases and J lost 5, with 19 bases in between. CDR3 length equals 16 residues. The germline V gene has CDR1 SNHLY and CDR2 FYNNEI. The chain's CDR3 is CASRAEGSAGTGELFF. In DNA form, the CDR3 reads TGTGCCAGCAGAGCCGAGGGTTCCGCGGGGACCGGGGAGCTGTTTTTT.

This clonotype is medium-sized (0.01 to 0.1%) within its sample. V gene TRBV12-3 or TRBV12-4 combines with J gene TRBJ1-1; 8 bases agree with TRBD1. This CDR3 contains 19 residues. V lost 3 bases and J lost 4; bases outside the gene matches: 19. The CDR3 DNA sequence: TGTGCCAGCAGTTTGACTCTCCAGACAGGGGAGGTGCTGCGCACTGAAGCTTTCTTT. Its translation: CASSLTLQTGEVLRTEAFF.

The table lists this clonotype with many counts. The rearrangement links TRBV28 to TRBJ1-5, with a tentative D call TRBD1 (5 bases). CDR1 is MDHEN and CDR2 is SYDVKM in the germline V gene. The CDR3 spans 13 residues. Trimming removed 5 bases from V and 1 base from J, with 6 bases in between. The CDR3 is CASSRGSNQPQHF. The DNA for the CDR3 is TGTGCCAGCAGTCGGGGGAGCAATCAGCCCCAGCATTTT.

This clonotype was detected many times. The CDR3 spells CASVAGGLYNEQFF. In DNA form, the CDR3 reads TGCGCCAGCGTGGCGGGAGGGCTATACAATGAGCAGTTCTTC. This sequence joins TRBV5-1 and TRBJ2-1; TRBD2 agrees at 9 bases. CDR3 length: 14 residues. CDR1 SGHRS and CDR2 YFSETQ come from the germline V gene. Trimming removed 7 bases from V and 4 bases from J; junction bases left unmatched: 6.

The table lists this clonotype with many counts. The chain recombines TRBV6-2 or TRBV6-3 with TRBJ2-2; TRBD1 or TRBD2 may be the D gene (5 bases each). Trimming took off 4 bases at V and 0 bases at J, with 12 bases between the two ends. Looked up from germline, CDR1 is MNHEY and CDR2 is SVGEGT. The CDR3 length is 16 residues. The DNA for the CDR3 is TGTGCCAGCAGTTTAAGGGACCCAGCGAACACCGGGGAGCTGTTTTTT. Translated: CASSLRDPANTGELFF.

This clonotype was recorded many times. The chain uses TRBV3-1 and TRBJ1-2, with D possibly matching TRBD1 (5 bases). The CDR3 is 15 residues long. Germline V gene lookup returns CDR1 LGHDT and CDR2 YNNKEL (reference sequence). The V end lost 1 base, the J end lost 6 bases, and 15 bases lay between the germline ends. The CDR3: CASSQGPWGGDGYTF. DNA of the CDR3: TGTGCCAGCAGCCAAGGTCCGTGGGGAGGGGATGGCTACACCTTC.

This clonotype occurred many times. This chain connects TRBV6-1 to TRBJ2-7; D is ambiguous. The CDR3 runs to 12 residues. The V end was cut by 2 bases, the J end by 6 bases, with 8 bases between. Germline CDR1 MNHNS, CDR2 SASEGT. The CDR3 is CASSERVIEQYF. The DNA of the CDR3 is TGTGCCAGCAGTGAAAGAGTAATCGAGCAGTACTTC.

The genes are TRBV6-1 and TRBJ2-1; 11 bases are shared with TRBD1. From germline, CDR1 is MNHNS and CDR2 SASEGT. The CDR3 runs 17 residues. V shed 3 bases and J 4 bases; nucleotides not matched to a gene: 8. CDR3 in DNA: TGTGCCAGCAGTGACCCCGGGACAGGGGGGACATACAATGAGCAGTTCTTC. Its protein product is CASSDPGTGGTYNEQFF.

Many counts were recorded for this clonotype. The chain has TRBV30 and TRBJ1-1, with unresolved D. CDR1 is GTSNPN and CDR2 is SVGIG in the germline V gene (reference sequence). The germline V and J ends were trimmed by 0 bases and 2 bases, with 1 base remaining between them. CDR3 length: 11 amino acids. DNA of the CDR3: TGTGCCTGGAGTGTAAACACTGAAGCTTTCTTT. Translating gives CAWSVNTEAFF.

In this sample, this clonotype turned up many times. The CDR3, as DNA: TGTGCCAGCAGTTATACCGATACGGACACTGAAGCTTTCTTT. Its protein is CASSYTDTDTEAFF. The chain links TRBV6-1 to TRBJ1-1; D gene ambiguous. The CDR3 contains 14 residues. Germline CDR1 and CDR2: MNHNS and SASEGT. Between the trimmed V and J ends, which lost 5 bases and 3 bases, there was a span of 13 bases.

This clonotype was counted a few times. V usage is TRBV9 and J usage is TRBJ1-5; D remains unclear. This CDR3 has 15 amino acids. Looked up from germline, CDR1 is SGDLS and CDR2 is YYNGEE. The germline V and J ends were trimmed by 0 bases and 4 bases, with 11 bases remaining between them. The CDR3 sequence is CASSVGPPWNQPQHF. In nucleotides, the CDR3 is TGTGCCAGCAGCGTAGGACCCCCTTGGAATCAGCCCCAGCATTTT.

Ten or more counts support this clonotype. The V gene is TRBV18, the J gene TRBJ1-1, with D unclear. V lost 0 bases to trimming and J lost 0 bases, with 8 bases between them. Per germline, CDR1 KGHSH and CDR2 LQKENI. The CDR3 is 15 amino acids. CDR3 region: CASSPPSRMNTEAFF. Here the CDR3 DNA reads TGTGCCAGCTCACCACCGTCCAGAATGAACACTGAAGCTTTCTTT.

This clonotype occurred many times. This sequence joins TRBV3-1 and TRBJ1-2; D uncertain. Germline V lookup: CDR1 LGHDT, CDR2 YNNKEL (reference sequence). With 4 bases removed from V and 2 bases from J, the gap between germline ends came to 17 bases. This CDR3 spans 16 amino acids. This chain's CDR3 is CASSPNTNGVNYGYTF. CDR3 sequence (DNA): TGTGCCAGCAGCCCAAACACCAACGGGGTGAACTATGGCTACACCTTC.

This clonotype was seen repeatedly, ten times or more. The CDR3 nucleotides read TGTGCCAGCAGCCCCTGGGGGAGGGACACTGAAGCTTTCTTT. It codes for CASSPWGRDTEAFF. The chain is built from TRBV5-5 and TRBJ1-1, with D perhaps TRBD1 (5 bases). This CDR3 contains 14 residues. V shed 4 bases and J shed 3 bases, with 13 bases lying between them. Germline CDR1 and CDR2: SGHKS and YYEKEE (reference sequence).

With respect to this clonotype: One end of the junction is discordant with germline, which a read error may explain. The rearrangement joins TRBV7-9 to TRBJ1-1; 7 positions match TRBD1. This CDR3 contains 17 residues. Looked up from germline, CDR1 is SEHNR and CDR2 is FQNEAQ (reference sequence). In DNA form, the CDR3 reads TGTGCCAGCAGCCCTCCCAGGGGGTCGGGTTGGAACACTGAAGTTTTCTTT. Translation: CASSPPRGSGWNTEVFF.

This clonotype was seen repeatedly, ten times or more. CDR3 in amino acids: CASRQGGDKNTGELFF. In nucleotides, the CDR3 is TGTGCCAGCAGACAGGGAGGAGACAAGAACACCGGGGAGCTGTTTTTT. This sequence joins TRBV3-1 and TRBJ2-2, with D perhaps assigned TRBD1 or TRBD2 (6 bases each). Per germline, CDR1 LGHDT and CDR2 YNNKEL (reference sequence). The CDR3 extends over 16 amino acids. Deletions cut 6 bases from V and 1 base from J, with 15 bases between. The full variable domain, its missing parts supplied by reference TRBV3-1 and TRBJ2-2, is DTAVSQTPKYLVTQMGNDKSIKCEQNLGHDTMYWYKQDSKKFLKIMFSYNNKELIINETVPNRFSPKSPDKAHLNLHINSLELGDSAVYFCASRQGGDKNTGELFFGEGSRLTVL.

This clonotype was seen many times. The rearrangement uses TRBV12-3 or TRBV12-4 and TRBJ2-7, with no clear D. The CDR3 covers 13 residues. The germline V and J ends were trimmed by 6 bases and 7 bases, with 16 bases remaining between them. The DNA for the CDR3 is TGTGCCAGCAGCCTCGGCTATCTAAGGGAGCAGTACTTC. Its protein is CASSLGYLREQYF.

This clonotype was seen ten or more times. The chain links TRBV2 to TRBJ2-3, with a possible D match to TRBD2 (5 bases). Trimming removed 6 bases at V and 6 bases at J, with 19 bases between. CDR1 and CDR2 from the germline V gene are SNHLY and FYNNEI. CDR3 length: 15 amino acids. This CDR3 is CASRGTSWVWDTQYF. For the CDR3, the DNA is TGTGCCAGCAGGGGAACTAGTTGGGTTTGGGATACGCAGTATTTT.

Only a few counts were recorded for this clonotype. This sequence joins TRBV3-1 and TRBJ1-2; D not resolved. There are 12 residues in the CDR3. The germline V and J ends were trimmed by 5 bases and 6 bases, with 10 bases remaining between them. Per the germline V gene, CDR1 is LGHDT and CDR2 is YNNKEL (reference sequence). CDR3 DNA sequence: TGTGCCAGCAGCGTTTCTCCCAATGGCTACACCTTC. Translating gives CASSVSPNGYTF.

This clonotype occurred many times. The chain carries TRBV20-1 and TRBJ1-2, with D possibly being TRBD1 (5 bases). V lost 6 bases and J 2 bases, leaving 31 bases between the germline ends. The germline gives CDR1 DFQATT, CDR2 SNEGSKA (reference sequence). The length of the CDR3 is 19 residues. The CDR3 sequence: CSAGSAGVLGREGNYGYTF. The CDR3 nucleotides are TGCAGTGCCGGTAGTGCGGGGGTATTGGGGCGCGAAGGGAACTATGGCTACACCTTC.

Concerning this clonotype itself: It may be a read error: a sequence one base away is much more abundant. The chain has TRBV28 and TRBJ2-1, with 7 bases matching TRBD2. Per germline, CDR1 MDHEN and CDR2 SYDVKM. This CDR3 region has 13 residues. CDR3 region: CASSLMGGNEQLF. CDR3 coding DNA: TGTGCCAGCAGTTTAATGGGGGGGAATGAGCAGCTCTTC.

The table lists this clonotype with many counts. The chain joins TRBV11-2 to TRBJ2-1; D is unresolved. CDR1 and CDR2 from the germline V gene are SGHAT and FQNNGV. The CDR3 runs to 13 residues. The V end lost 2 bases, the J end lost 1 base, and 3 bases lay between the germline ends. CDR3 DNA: TGTGCCAGCAGCTTAAAATCCTACAATGAGCAGTTCTTC. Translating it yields CASSLKSYNEQFF.

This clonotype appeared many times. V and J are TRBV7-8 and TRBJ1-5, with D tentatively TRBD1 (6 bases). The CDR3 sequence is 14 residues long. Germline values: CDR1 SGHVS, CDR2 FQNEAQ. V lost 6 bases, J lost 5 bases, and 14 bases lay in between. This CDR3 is CASSLARGYQPQHF. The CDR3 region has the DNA TGTGCCAGCAGTCTGGCCAGGGGATATCAGCCCCAGCATTTT. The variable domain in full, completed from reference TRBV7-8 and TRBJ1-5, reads GAGVSQSPRYKVAKRGQDVALRCDPISGHVSLFWYQQALGQGPEFLTYFQNEAQLDKSGLPSDRFFAERPEGSVSTLKIQRTQQEDSAVYLCASSLARGYQPQHFGDGTRLSIL.